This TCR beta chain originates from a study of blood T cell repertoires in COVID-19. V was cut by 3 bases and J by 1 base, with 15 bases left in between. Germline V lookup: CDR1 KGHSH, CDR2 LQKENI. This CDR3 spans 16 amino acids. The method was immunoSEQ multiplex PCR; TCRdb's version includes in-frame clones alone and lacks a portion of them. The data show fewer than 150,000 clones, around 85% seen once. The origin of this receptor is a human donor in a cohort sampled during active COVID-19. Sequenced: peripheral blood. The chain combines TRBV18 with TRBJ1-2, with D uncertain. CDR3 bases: TGTGCCAGCTCACCTAACAACTTACAGAGTAACTATGGCTACACCTTC. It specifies CASSPNNLQSNYGYTF.